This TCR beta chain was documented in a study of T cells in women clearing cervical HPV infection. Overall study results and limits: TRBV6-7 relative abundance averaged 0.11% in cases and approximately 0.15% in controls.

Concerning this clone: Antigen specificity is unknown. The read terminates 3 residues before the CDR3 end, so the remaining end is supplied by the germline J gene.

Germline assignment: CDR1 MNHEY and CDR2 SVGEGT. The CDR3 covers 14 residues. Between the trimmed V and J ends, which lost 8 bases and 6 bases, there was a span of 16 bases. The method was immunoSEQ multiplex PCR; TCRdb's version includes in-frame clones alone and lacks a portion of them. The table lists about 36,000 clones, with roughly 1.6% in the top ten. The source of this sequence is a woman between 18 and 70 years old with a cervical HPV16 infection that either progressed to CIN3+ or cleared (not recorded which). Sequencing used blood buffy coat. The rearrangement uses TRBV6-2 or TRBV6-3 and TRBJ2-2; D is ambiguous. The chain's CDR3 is CASRSPREAGELFF. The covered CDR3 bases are TGTGCCAGCCGATCCCCCCGAGAGGCCGGGGAG.